This is a list of T cell receptor beta chains from one sample in a study of cytomegalovirus exposure and HLA in healthy donors. Profiling relied on immunoSEQ multiplex PCR, and the TCRdb table lists in-frame clones only, not all of them. The sample yields over 150,000 clones, roughly four fifths seen once. The sample comprised PBMCs. These receptors were taken from a man in his fifties in good health and CMV-seronegative. Both conserved end residues are part of each CDR3. A D gene is named only where the DNA matches it firmly. Rows may omit the clone size; those that give it use once, few, many or a size class.

j_call d_call v_call cdr3_length clone_size cdr3_aa cdr3_nt
TRBJ1-1 TRBD1 TRBV30 14 - CAWSWDSRNTEAFF TGTGCCTGGAGTTGGGACAGCCGGAACACTGAAGCTTTCTTT
TRBJ2-7 TRBD2 TRBV27 15 once CASSRAGTSGYEQYF TGTGCCAGCAGTAGGGCCGGGACTAGCGGTTACGAGCAGTACTTC
TRBJ2-7 TRBD2 TRBV19 18 - CASSIGLAGGRSSYEQYF TGTGCCAGTAGTATAGGGCTAGCGGGAGGTCGATCGTCCTACGAGCAGTACTTC
TRBJ2-4 - TRBV18 14 - CASSPPNDRYIQYF TGTGCCAGCTCACCACCGAACGACAGGTACATTCAGTACTTC
TRBJ2-5 - TRBV5-1 12 - CASSGYLETQYF TGCGCCAGCAGCGGTTACTTGGAGACCCAGTACTTC
TRBJ1-6 - TRBV11-1 14 - CASSRGAGGSPLHF TGTGCCAGCAGCCGTGGGGCAGGAGGGTCACCCCTCCACTTT
TRBJ2-1 TRBD2 TRBV4-3 17 - CASSQDPLAGFGNEQFF TGCGCCAGCAGCCAAGATCCGCTAGCGGGATTTGGTAATGAGCAGTTCTTC
TRBJ1-1 - TRBV6-5 14 - CASRSSDRNTEAFF TGTGCCAGCAGATCATCCGACAGGAACACTGAAGCTTTCTTT
TRBJ2-7 - TRBV28 14 - CASGNTGTLYEQYF TGTGCCAGCGGCAATACAGGGACCCTCTACGAGCAGTACTTC
TRBJ2-3 - TRBV7-6 13 - CASSSGRGNTQYF TGTGCCAGCAGCTCCGGTCGGGGGAATACGCAGTATTTT
TRBJ2-2 - TRBV6-5 15 - CASSYWAGQAGELFF TGTGCCAGCAGTTACTGGGCAGGACAAGCCGGGGAGCTGTTTTTT
TRBJ1-3 - TRBV19 14 few CASSPRGSGNTIYF TGTGCCAGTAGTCCCCGGGGCTCTGGAAACACCATATATTTT
TRBJ2-1 - TRBV5-1 15 - CASSFRDISYNEQFF TGCGCCAGCAGCTTCCGGGACATCTCCTACAATGAGCAGTTCTTC
TRBJ1-5 - TRBV30 18 - CAWSRRRQTIPNNQPQHF TGTGCCTGGAGTAGGCGTAGACAGACGATTCCTAACAATCAGCCCCAGCATTTT
TRBJ2-4 - TRBV9 15 - CASSVSRAPKNIQYF TGTGCCAGCAGCGTATCGCGGGCCCCTAAAAACATTCAGTACTTC
TRBJ1-5 - TRBV4-3 15 - CASSQEKGDGQPQHF TGCGCCAGCAGCCAAGAAAAGGGGGACGGGCAGCCCCAGCATTTT
TRBJ1-2 TRBD1 TRBV6-5 12 - CASRGQNYGYTF TGTGCCAGCAGGGGACAGAACTATGGCTACACCTTC
TRBJ1-2 - TRBV28 13 - CASSGQSPYGYTF TGTGCCAGCAGCGGACAGTCCCCGTATGGCTACACCTTC
TRBJ2-5 - TRBV7-9 13 - CASSFTSIETQYF TGTGCCAGCAGCTTCACTAGCATAGAGACCCAGTACTTC
TRBJ2-5 - TRBV7-2 13 - CASSLTRLETQYF TGTGCCAGCAGCTTGACTAGACTGGAGACCCAGTACTTC
TRBJ1-4 TRBD1 TRBV27 14 - CASSLWTGNEKLFF TGTGCCAGCAGTTTATGGACAGGGAATGAAAAACTGTTTTTT
TRBJ2-7 - TRBV4-1 16 - CASSQEGGRVRYEQYF TGCGCCAGCAGCCAAGAAGGCGGGCGGGTGAGGTACGAGCAGTACTTC